This T cell receptor (beta chain) was sequenced in a study of blood T cell repertoires in COVID-19. Across the whole study: Spain, Italy and the United States supplied samples that represented acute and convalescent COVID-19.

TCRdb's copy holds only in-frame clones and misses some; the assay was immunoSEQ multiplex PCR. The sample consists of some 140,000 clones, over 70% of them appearing once. This sequence was found in a man aged 45-60 years with active COVID-19. Material: peripheral blood.

Written as DNA, the CDR3 is TGTGCCAGCAGCTTAGGATACAGAGATGGCTACACCTTC. It is translated as CASSLGYRDGYTF. This sequence joins TRBV7-9 and TRBJ1-2; no clear D gene. The length of the CDR3 is 13 residues. The V gene lost 1 base and the J gene lost 6 bases, with 9 bases spanning the gap. Germline-derived CDR1 and CDR2 are SEHNR and FQNEAQ (reference sequence).